This T cell receptor (beta chain) originates from a study of early T cells in non-severe SARS-CoV-2 infection. This clonotype was counted a few times. V was cut by 7 bases and J by 5 bases, with 14 bases left in between. CDR3 length: 14 residues. Per the germline V gene, CDR1 is LNHNV and CDR2 is YYDKDF (reference sequence). TCRdb independently ran MiXCR on the 5' RACE reads; one entry per CDR3 protein. The sample lists 87,000 or so distinct CDR3 sequences; around an eighth were seen once. This chain links TRBV15 with TRBJ2-2, with D perhaps being TRBD1 or TRBD2 (5 bases each). Specimen: whole blood. The TCR comes from an adult who was a healthcare worker with PCR-confirmed SARS-CoV-2 infection or an uninfected control (not recorded which). CDR3: CATTPWGKTGELFF. CDR3 coding DNA: TGTGCCACCACCCCCTGGGGGAAAACCGGGGAGCTGTTTTTT.